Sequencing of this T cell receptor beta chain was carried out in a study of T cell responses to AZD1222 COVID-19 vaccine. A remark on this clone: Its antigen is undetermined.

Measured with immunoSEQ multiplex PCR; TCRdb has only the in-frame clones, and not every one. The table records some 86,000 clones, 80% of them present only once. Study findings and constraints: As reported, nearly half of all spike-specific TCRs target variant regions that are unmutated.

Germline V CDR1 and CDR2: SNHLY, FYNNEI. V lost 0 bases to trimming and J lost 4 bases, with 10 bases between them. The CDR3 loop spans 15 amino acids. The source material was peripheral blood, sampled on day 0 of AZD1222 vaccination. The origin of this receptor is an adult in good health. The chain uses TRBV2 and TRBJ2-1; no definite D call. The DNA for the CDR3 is TGTGCCAGCAGTGAAGCGCTTCTTACGTACAATGAGCAGTTCTTC. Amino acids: CASSEALLTYNEQFF.